A single sample gave rise to the 2 T cell receptor beta chains below, sequenced in a study of identical twins. MiXCR, applied by TCRdb to the 5' RACE reads, yields one record per CDR3 protein. The repertoire has over 600,000 distinct CDR3 sequences, around 21% of them found once; the top ten carry around 4.4%. These data were likewise used in another study, on T cells expressing NK-cell markers.

The sequencing sample was made of PBMCs. The origin of the receptors is a woman aged 18-30 years in good health.

The chain employs TRBV7-9 and TRBJ1-1; the D is unclear. This CDR3 comprises 12 residues. The V end lost 5 bases, the J end lost 7 bases, and 11 bases lay between the germline ends. Germline-derived CDR1 and CDR2 are SEHNR and FQNEAQ (reference sequence). The CDR3 coding sequence is TGTGCCAGCAGCATTAAGACGCTTGAAGCTTTCTTT. It specifies CASSIKTLEAFF.

The gene calls are TRBV3-1 and TRBJ2-4; weak D call: TRBD1 (5 bases). CDR1 is LGHDT and CDR2 is YNNKEL in the germline V gene (reference sequence). The CDR3 totals 12 residues. V dropped 0 bases and J dropped 8 bases, with 5 bases sitting between them. The CDR3 DNA reads TGTGCCAGCAGCCAAGACAGGGACATTCAGTACTTC. Translation: CASSQDRDIQYF. The whole variable domain, filled in from reference TRBV3-1 and TRBJ2-4, reads DTAVSQTPKYLVTQMGNDKSIKCEQNLGHDTMYWYKQDSKKFLKIMFSYNNKELIINETVPNRFSPKSPDKAHLNLHINSLELGDSAVYFCASSQDRDIQYFGAGTRLSVL.